These T cell receptor beta chains were read from a single sample in a study of cytomegalovirus exposure and HLA in healthy donors. TCRdb keeps only in-frame clones here, not all; method: immunoSEQ multiplex PCR. This table has roughly 98,000 clones, 65% to 80% appearing once. The sample was PBMCs. These receptors were obtained from a female donor in good health and CMV-seropositive. Each CDR3 is given with its conserved first and last residue. The D gene is left open where the match is weak. Expanded clones get a size class; other rows say once, few or many, or leave the size out.

cdr3_aa cdr3_nt j_call d_call clone_size v_call
CASSDGRAVGYTF TGTGCCAGCAGTGATGGCAGGGCTGTTGGCTACACCTTC TRBJ1-2 - - TRBV6-1
CASSSQGAYGYTF TGTGCCAGCAGCTCACAGGGAGCCTATGGCTACACCTTC TRBJ1-2 - few TRBV13
CAWEQGLNTEAFF TGTGCCTGGGAACAGGGTTTGAACACTGAAGCTTTCTTT TRBJ1-1 - - TRBV30
CASSLDGSSEYF TGTGCCAGCAGCTTAGATGGGTCCAGCGAGTACTTC TRBJ2-7 - - TRBV7-2
CASRDRCAEAFF TGTGCCAGCAGAGACAGATGCGCTGAAGCTTTCTTT TRBJ1-1 - few TRBV11-3
CASSSGQGVHEQYF TGTGCCAGCAGTTCAGGACAGGGGGTCCACGAGCAGTACTTC TRBJ2-7 TRBD1 - TRBV6-5
CATSRDGRDVQPQHF TGTGCCACCAGCAGAGATGGGAGAGACGTTCAGCCCCAGCATTTT TRBJ1-5 - - TRBV15
CASTLGGGNTGELFF TGTGCCAGCACCCTCGGGGGGGGGAACACCGGGGAGCTGTTTTTT TRBJ2-2 TRBD2 - TRBV6-5
CASSATGTGNDEQFF TGTGCCAGCAGTGCAACCGGGACAGGGAACGATGAGCAGTTCTTC TRBJ2-1 TRBD1 - TRBV6-4
CASSESVGQGSYEQYF TGTGCCAGCAGTGAATCGGTGGGACAGGGAAGCTACGAGCAGTACTTC TRBJ2-7 TRBD1 - TRBV2
CASSLFRLPGQSYGYTF TGTGCCAGCAGTTTATTTAGACTTCCGGGACAGAGCTATGGCTACACCTTC TRBJ1-2 TRBD1 - TRBV28
CASSSQGSEAFF TGTGCCAGCAGCTCACAGGGATCAGAAGCTTTCTTT TRBJ1-1 - few TRBV7-3
CASSLVAGGRETQYF TGTGCCAGCAGCTTGGTAGCGGGGGGGCGGGAGACCCAGTACTTC TRBJ2-5 TRBD2 - TRBV5-4
CAIRTGQGLNTEAFF TGTGCCATCAGGACGGGACAGGGGTTGAACACTGAAGCTTTCTTT TRBJ1-1 TRBD1 - TRBV10-3
CASSADRAFQPQHF TGTGCCAGCAGCGCGGACAGGGCGTTTCAGCCCCAGCATTTT TRBJ1-5 TRBD1 - TRBV7-2
CAWSQGSNSPLHF TGTGCCTGGAGTCAGGGATCCAATTCACCCCTCCACTTT TRBJ1-6 - - TRBV30
CASSWEVNYGYTF TGTGCCAGCAGCTGGGAGGTGAACTATGGCTACACCTTC TRBJ1-2 - - TRBV5-6
CASSPILGGNTEAFF TGTGCCAGCAGCCCCATTCTGGGGGGGAACACTGAAGCTTTCTTT TRBJ1-1 - - TRBV7-2
CSVYPPGTSGMYNEQFF TGCAGCGTTTACCCCCCCGGGACTAGCGGCATGTACAATGAGCAGTTCTTC TRBJ2-1 TRBD2 - TRBV29-1
CATSRGTVEAFF TGTGCCACCAGCAGGGGGACAGTTGAAGCTTTCTTT TRBJ1-1 TRBD1 - TRBV15
CASSLGTSGRKYF TGTGCCAGCAGCTTAGGGACTAGCGGGAGGAAGTACTTC TRBJ2-5 TRBD2 - TRBV7-3
CASSQSRDRAHEQFF TGCGCCAGCAGCCAATCCCGGGACAGGGCACATGAGCAGTTCTTC TRBJ2-1 TRBD1 - TRBV4-3
CASIRDYGAEQYF TGTGCCAGCATTAGGGACTACGGGGCCGAGCAGTACTTC TRBJ2-7 TRBD2 few TRBV2
CASSLQGAKEQYF TGTGCCAGCAGCTTACAGGGGGCGAAAGAGCAGTACTTC TRBJ2-7 TRBD1 - TRBV7-2
CASSLDRGLEQYF TGTGCCAGCAGTTTGGACAGGGGGCTCGAGCAGTACTTC TRBJ2-7 TRBD1 - TRBV7-3
CASTPDRSPYEQYF TGTGCCAGCACCCCGGACAGGTCCCCCTACGAGCAGTACTTC TRBJ2-7 TRBD1 - TRBV2
CASSETRTGGNQPQHF TGTGCCAGCAGTGAAACGCGGACCGGGGGCAATCAGCCCCAGCATTTT TRBJ1-5 - - TRBV2
CASSSRLAGGETQYF TGCGCCAGCAGCTCCCGACTAGCGGGGGGAGAGACCCAGTACTTC TRBJ2-5 TRBD2 - TRBV4-1
CASSSFGTGVDTQYF TGCGCCAGCAGCTCCTTCGGGACAGGGGTAGATACGCAGTATTTT TRBJ2-3 TRBD1 - TRBV5-1
CAISESGQDNEQFF TGTGCCATCAGTGAGTCGGGCCAGGACAATGAGCAGTTCTTC TRBJ2-1 - once TRBV10-3
CASSLDYRAGDGYTF TGCGCCAGCAGCTTGGACTACAGGGCGGGGGATGGCTACACCTTC TRBJ1-2 - - TRBV5-1
CASSPITRSYTF TGTGCCAGCTCACCAATTACGAGGAGCTACACCTTC TRBJ1-2 - - TRBV18
CASSGRDSWNTEAFF TGTGCCAGCAGTGGCCGGGACAGCTGGAACACTGAAGCTTTCTTT TRBJ1-1 TRBD1 few TRBV28
CASSEYSGWGETQYF TGTGCCAGCAGTGAATACTCGGGTTGGGGCGAGACCCAGTACTTC TRBJ2-5 - - TRBV6-1
CASSPRTSGPRDTQYF TGTGCCAGCAGCCCCCGGACTAGCGGGCCGAGAGATACGCAGTATTTT TRBJ2-3 TRBD2 few TRBV9
CASSEGLAGRETQYF TGTGCCAGCAGTGAAGGGCTAGCGGGGAGAGAGACCCAGTACTTC TRBJ2-5 TRBD2 few TRBV2
CAWRGNPSTEQYF TGTGCCTGGAGGGGTAACCCTAGTACCGAGCAGTACTTC TRBJ2-7 - - TRBV30
CASSLQGRFGNTIYF TGCGCCAGCAGTTTACAGGGGCGATTCGGAAACACCATATATTTT TRBJ1-3 TRBD1 few TRBV4-1
CASRQSGANVLTF TGTGCCAGCAGACAGTCTGGGGCCAACGTCCTGACTTTC TRBJ2-6 - few TRBV6-5
CASTPTSGTGVEQYF TGTGCCAGCACACCGACCTCCGGGACAGGAGTCGAGCAGTACTTC TRBJ2-7 TRBD1 - TRBV28
CASSPGGGNQNIQYF TGTGCCAGCAGCCCGGGCGGGGGGAATCAAAACATTCAGTACTTC TRBJ2-4 TRBD2 once TRBV4-2